These 4 T cell receptor beta chains share one sample of origin, sequenced in a study of cytomegalovirus exposure and HLA in healthy donors (dated 2017 in TCRdb). To prepare the library, the immunoSEQ multiplex PCR assay was applied. TCRdb mirrors the immuneACCESS table, restricted to in-frame sequences. Some clones are absent from its copies; in checked studies, under half trace to an unresolved V gene, and the reason for the others is unknown. In all, the sample holds about 150,000 clones, and 75% to 90% of those were seen once. More than 20% of the sample is held by the ten biggest clonotypes. Sequenced: PBMCs. Every receptor here comes from a young man in good health and CMV-seropositive.

This clone appeared a single time. The chain is built from TRBV30 and TRBJ1-3, with D possibly TRBD1 on 5 matching bases. The CDR3 spans 16 residues. Germline CDR1 reads GTSNPN; CDR2 reads SVGIG (reference sequence). Deletions cut 2 bases from V and 0 bases from J, with 14 bases between. CDR3 sequence: CAWSPPGASSGNTIYF. As DNA, the CDR3 is TGTGCCTGGAGTCCGCCTGGGGCCAGCTCTGGAAACACCATATATTTT.

This chain links TRBV2 with TRBJ2-1, with 11 bases lining up with TRBD2. Trimming removed 6 bases from V and 9 bases from J; junction bases left unmatched: 13. CDR1 and CDR2 from the germline V gene are SNHLY and FYNNEI. This CDR3 contains 16 residues. This chain's CDR3 is CASSPTGTSGLGEQFF. DNA of the CDR3: TGTGCCAGCAGCCCCACCGGGACTAGCGGCTTAGGTGAGCAGTTCTTC.

Details on this clone: The sample has other DNA sequences that encode this CDR3 too. This chain links TRBV9 with TRBJ2-2, with D unresolved. The V gene lost 0 bases and the J gene lost 5 bases, with 2 bases spanning the gap. This CDR3 region has 12 residues. Germline V lookup: CDR1 SGDLS, CDR2 YYNGEE. This chain's CDR3 is CASSVATGELFF. CDR3 nucleotides: TGTGCCAGCAGCGTAGCTACCGGGGAGCTGTTTTTT.

V gene TRBV7-2 combines with J gene TRBJ2-1; no clear D. Trimming removed 8 bases at V and 4 bases at J, with 15 bases between. CDR1 and CDR2 from the germline V gene are SGHTA and FQGNSA. The CDR3 runs 14 residues. This CDR3 reads CASRPPGSYNEQFF. As DNA, the CDR3 is TGTGCCAGCCGTCCGCCCGGGTCGTACAATGAGCAGTTCTTC. Full variable domain (outside the CDR3, taken from reference TRBV7-2 and TRBJ2-1): GAGVSQSPSNKVTEKGKDVELRCDPISGHTALYWYRQSLGQGLEFLIYFQGNSAPDKSGLPSDRFSAERTGGSVSTLTIQRTQQEDSAVYLCASRPPGSYNEQFFGPGTRLTVL.